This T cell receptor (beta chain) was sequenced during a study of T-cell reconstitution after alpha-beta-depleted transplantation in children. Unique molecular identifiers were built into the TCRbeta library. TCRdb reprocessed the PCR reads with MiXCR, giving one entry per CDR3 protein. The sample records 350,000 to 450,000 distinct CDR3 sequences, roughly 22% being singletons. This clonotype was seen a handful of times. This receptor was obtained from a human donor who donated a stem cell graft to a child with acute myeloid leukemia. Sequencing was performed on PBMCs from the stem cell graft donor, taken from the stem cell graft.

The CDR3 sequence is CATSRVGYTQYF. CDR3 nucleotide sequence: TGTGCCACCAGCAGAGTCGGGTATACGCAGTATTTT. The rearrangement joins TRBV15 to TRBJ2-3; D gene uncertain. V shed 1 base and J shed 7 bases, with 6 bases lying between them. This CDR3 has 12 residues. Germline V gene lookup returns CDR1 LNHNV and CDR2 YYDKDF (reference sequence).